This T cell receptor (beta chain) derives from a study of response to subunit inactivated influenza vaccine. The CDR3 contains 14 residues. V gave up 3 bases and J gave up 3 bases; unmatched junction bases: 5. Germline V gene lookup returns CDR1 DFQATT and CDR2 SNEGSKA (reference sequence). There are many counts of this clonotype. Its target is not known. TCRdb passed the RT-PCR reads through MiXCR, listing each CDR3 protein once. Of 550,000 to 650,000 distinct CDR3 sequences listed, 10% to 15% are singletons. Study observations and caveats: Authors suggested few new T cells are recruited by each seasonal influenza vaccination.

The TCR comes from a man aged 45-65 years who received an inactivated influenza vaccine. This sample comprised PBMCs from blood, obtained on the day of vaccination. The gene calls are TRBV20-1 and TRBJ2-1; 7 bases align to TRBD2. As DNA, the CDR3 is TGCAGTGCTAGGGGTCTAGCGGACTACAATGAGCAGTTCTTC. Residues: CSARGLADYNEQFF.